This TCR beta chain emerged from a study of CD8+ T cells in alopecia areata. Study-wide context: Treated patients were given oral tofacitinib, which was dosed at 5 to 10 mg twice daily. A 6-month period off drug followed tofacitinib, which lasted 6 to 18 months.

About this clone: What it binds is not known.

Points from the study as a whole: Throughout tofacitinib, many expanded lesional clones continued to persist in scalp and blood.

Specified treatment: oral pan-JAK inhibitor, 5-10 mg twice daily. Alopecia areata patients gave lesional scalp punch biopsies and peripheral blood samples. The sequencing template was cDNA reverse transcribed from extracted RNA. The table came from immunoSEQ multiplex PCR; TCRdb's copy has only in-frame clones and leaves some out. The data contain 270,000 or so clones, roughly 60% of them singletons. CDR1 LNHDA and CDR2 SQIVND come from the germline V gene (reference sequence). The V and J ends lost 5 bases and 9 bases, in that order; junction bases with no gene match: 10. This CDR3 has 14 amino acids.

Specimen: CD4+ T cells sorted from blood, collected at week 24, from a patient treated with tofacitinib. The receptor's source is a human donor with alopecia areata. The chain joins TRBV19 to TRBJ1-5; 7 bases are a match to TRBD1. The CDR3 DNA reads TGTGCCAGTAGTCCCGGACAGGAACCAGGGCCCCAGCATTTT. As protein: CASSPGQEPGPQHF. Complete variable domain (other parts from reference TRBV19 and TRBJ1-5): DGGITQSPKYLFRKEGQNVTLSCEQNLNHDAMYWYRQDPGQGLRLIYYSQIVNDFQKGDIAEGYSVSREKKESFPLTVTSAQKNPTAFYLCASSPGQEPGPQHFGDGTRLSIL.